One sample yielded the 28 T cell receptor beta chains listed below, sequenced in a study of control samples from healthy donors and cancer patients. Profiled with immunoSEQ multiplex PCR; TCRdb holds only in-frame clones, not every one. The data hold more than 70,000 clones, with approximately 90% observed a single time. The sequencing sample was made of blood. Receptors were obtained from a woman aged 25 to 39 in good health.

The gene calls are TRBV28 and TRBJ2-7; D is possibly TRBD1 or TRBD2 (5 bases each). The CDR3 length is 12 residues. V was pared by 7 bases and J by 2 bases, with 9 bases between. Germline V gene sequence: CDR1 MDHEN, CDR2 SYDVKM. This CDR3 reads CASKRGPYEQYF. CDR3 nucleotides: TGTGCCAGCAAACGGGGCCCCTACGAGCAGTACTTC.

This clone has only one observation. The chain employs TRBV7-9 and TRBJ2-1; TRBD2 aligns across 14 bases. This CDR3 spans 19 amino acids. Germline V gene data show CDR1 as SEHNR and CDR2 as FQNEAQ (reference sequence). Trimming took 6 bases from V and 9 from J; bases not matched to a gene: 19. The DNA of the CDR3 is TGTGCCAGCAGTTTGCCGGACAGAAGACTAGCGGGAGGGCCGGGTGAGCAGTTCTTC. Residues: CASSLPDRRLAGGPGEQFF.

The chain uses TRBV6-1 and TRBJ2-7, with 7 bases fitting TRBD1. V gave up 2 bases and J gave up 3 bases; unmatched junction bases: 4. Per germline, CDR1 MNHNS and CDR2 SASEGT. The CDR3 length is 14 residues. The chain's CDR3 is CASSERGLIYEQYF. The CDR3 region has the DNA TGTGCCAGCAGTGAAAGGGGGCTCATCTACGAGCAGTACTTC.

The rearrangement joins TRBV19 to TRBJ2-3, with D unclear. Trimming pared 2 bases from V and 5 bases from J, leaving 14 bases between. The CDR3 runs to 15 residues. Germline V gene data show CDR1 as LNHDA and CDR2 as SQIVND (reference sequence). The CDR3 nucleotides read TGTGCCAGTAGTATAAATCCCAGACCAGGAGATACGCAGTATTTT. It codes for CASSINPRPGDTQYF.

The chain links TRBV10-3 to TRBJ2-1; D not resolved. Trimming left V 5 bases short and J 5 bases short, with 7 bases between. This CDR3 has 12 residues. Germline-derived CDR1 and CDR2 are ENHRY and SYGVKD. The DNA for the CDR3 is TGTGCCATCAGTTTCTCGGACAATGAGCAGTTCTTC. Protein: CAISFSDNEQFF.

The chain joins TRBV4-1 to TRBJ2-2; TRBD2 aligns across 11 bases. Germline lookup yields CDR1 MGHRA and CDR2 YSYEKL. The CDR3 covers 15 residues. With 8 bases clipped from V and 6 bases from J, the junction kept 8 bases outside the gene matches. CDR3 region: CASLSGRGTAGELFF. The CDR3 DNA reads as TGCGCCAGCCTTAGCGGGAGGGGTACCGCCGGGGAGCTGTTTTTT.

CDR3 bases: TGTGCCAGCAGTTTTGGGACGGATAACTATGGCTACACCTTC. The encoded protein is CASSFGTDNYGYTF. The chain combines TRBV28 with TRBJ1-2, with TRBD1 as a possible D gene (5 bases). The germline V and J ends were trimmed by 3 bases and 1 base, with 9 bases remaining between them. The CDR3 has 14 amino acids. The V gene's germline CDR1 is MDHEN and CDR2 SYDVKM.

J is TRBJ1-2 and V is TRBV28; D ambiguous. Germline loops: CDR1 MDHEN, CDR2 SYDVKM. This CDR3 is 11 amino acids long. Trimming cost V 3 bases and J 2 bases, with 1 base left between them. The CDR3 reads CASSFNYGYTF. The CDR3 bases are TGTGCCAGCAGTTTCAACTATGGCTACACCTTC.

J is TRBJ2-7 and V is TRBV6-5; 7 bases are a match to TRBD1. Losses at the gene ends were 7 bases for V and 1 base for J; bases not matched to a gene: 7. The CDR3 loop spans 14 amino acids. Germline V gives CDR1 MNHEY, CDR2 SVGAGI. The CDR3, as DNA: TGTGCCAGCATGGAGACAGGGAGTTCCTACGAGCAGTACTTC. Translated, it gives CASMETGSSYEQYF.

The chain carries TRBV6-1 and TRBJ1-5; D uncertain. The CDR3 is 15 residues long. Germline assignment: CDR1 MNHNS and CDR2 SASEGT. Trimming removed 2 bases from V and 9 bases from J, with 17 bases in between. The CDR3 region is CASSESPGPAWPQHF. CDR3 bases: TGTGCCAGCAGTGAATCTCCAGGTCCTGCGTGGCCCCAGCATTTT.

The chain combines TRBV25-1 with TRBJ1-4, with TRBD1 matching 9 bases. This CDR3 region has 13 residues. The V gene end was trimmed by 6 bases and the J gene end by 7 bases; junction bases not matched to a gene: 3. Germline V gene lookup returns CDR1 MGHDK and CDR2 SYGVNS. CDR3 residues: CASSDRGFEKLFF. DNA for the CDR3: TGTGCCAGCAGCGACAGGGGGTTTGAAAAACTGTTTTTT.

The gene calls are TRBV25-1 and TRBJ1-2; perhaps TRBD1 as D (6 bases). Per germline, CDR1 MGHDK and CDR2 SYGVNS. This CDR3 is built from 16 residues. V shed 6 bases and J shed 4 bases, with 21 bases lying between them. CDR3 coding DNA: TGTGCCAGCAGGGGCCCGGGGAGGGACAAACCCTATGGCTACACCTTC. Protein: CASRGPGRDKPYGYTF.

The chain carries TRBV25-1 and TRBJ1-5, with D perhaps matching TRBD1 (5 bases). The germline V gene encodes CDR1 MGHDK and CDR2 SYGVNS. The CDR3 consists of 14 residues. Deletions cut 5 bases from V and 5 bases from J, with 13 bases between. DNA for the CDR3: TGTGCCAGCAGTCATCTGACAGAGGATCAGCCCCAGCATTTT. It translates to CASSHLTEDQPQHF.

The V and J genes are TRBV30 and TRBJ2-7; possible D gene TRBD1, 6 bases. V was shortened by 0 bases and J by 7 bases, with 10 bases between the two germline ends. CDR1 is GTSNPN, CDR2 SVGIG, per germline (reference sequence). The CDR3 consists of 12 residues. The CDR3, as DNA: TGTGCCTGGAGTGTACAGGACAGTGAGCAGTACTTC. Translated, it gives CAWSVQDSEQYF.

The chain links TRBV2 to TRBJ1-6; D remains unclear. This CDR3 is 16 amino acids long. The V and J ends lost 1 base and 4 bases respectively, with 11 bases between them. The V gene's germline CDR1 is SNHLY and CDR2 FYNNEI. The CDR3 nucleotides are TGTGCCAGCAGTGAAGTAGGACGGCTTTATAATTCACCCCTCCACTTT. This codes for CASSEVGRLYNSPLHF.

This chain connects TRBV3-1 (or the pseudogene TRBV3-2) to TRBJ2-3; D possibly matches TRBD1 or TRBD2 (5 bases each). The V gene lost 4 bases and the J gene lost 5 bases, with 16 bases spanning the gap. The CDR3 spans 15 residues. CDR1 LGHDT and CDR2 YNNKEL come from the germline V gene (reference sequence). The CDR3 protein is CASSPPGYRKDTQYF. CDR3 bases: TGTGCCAGCAGCCCCCCGGGGTACAGGAAAGATACGCAGTATTTT.

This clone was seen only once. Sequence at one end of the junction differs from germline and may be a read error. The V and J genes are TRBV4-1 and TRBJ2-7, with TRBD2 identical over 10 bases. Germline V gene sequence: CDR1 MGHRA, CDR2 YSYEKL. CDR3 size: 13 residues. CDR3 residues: CASSPSGSYQQYF. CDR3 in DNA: TGCGCCAGCAGCCCTAGCGGGAGCTACCAGCAGTACTTC.

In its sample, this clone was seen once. For the CDR3, the DNA is TGTGCCAGTAGTGGGTTCATTTACTCCACCGGGGAGCTGTTTTTT. Protein: CASSGFIYSTGELFF. The chain recombines TRBV19 with TRBJ2-2; the D is unclear. The CDR3 spans 15 residues. Trimming removed 5 bases from V and 4 bases from J, with 14 bases in between. Germline CDR1 and CDR2: LNHDA and SQIVND (reference sequence).

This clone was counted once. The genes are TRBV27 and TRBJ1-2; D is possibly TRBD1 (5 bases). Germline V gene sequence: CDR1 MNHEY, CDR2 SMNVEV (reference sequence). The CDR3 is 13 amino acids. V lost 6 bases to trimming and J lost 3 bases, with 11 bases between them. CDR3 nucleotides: TGTGCCAGCAGCCAGGGACGGTACTATGGCTACACCTTC. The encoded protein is CASSQGRYYGYTF.

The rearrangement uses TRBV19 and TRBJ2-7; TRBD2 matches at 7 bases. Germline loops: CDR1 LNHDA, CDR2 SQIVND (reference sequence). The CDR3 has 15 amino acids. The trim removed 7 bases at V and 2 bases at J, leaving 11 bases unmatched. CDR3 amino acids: CASNPRGGRTYEQYF. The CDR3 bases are TGTGCCAGTAACCCACGGGGAGGGAGAACCTACGAGCAGTACTTC.

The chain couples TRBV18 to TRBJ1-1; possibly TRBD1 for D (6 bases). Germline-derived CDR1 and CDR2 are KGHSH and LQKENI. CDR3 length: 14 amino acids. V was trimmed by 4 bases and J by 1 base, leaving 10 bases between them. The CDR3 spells CASSLQTGNTEAFF. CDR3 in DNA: TGTGCCAGCTCACTACAGACAGGGAACACTGAAGCTTTCTTT.

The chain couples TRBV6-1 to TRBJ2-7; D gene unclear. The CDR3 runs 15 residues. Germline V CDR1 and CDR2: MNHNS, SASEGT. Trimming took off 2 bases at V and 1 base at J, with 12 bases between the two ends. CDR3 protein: CASSEWGGESYEQYF. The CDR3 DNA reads TGTGCCAGCAGTGAATGGGGTGGGGAATCCTACGAGCAGTACTTC.

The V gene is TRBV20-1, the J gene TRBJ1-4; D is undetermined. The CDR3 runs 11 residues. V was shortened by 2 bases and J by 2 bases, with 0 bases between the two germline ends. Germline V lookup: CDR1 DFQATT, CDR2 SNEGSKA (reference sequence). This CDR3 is CSARTNEKLFF. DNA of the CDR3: TGCAGTGCTAGAACTAATGAAAAACTGTTTTTT.

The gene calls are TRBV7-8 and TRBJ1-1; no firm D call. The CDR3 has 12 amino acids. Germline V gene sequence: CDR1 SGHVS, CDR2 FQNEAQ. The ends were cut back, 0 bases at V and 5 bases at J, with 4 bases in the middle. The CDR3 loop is CASSLAGTEAFF. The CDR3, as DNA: TGTGCCAGCAGCTTAGCGGGAACTGAAGCTTTCTTT.

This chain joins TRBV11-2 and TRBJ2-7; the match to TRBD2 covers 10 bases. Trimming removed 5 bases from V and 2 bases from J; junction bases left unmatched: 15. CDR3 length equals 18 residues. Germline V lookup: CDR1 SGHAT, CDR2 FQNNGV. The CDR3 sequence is CASSRRKSGTSATYEQYF. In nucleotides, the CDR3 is TGTGCCAGCAGCAGAAGAAAATCCGGGACTAGCGCTACCTACGAGCAGTACTTC.

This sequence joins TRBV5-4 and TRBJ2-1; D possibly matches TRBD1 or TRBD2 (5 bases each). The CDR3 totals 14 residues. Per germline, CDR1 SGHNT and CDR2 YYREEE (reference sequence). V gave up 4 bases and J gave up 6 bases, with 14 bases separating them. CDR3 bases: TGTGCCAGCAGCGATCTCGGGGCGCTCAATGAGCAGTTCTTC. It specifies CASSDLGALNEQFF. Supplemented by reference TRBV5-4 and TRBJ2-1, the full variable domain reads ETGVTQSPTHLIKTRGQQVTLRCSSQSGHNTVSWYQQALGQGPQFIFQYYREEENGRGNFPPRFSGLQFPNYSSELNVNALELDDSALYLCASSDLGALNEQFFGPGTRLTVL.

CDR3 in amino acids: CASSFGGGVADTQYF. In DNA, the CDR3 is TGTGCCAGCAGCTTTGGGGGGGGTGTTGCAGATACGCAGTATTTT. The rearrangement uses TRBV5-4 and TRBJ2-3; 7 nucleotides align to TRBD2. The germline V gene has CDR1 SGHNT and CDR2 YYREEE (reference sequence). Trimming removed 2 bases from V and 4 bases from J; junction bases left unmatched: 7. The CDR3 length is 15 residues.

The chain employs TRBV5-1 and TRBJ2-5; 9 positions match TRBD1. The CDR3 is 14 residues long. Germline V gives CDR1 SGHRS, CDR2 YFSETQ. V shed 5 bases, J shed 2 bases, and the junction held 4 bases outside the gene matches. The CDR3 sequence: CASSRGQGQETQYF. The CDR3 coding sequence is TGCGCCAGCAGTCGTGGACAGGGGCAAGAGACCCAGTACTTC.